The 10 T cell receptor beta chains below all came from one sample that was sequenced in a study of CD8 T cells in ankylosing spondylitis. Study-level results: Roughly eight highly homologous variants made up a TCR beta motif that seemed to typify ankylosing spondylitis blood.

TCRdb fed the 5' RACE reads into MiXCR, producing one record per CDR3 protein. The sample yields approximately 440,000 distinct CDR3 sequences, 15% to 20% seen once. No antigen has been assigned to these receptors. The specimen was blood, either unsorted or a sorted T cell fraction (not recorded which). The receptors shown here come from a male donor with ankylosing spondylitis.

This clonotype has a handful of counts. The chain couples TRBV20-1 to TRBJ1-1; perhaps TRBD1 as D (5 bases). Germline V CDR1 and CDR2: DFQATT, SNEGSKA (reference sequence). The V end was cut by 5 bases, the J end by 5 bases, with 12 bases between. The CDR3 is 12 amino acids. CDR3 region: CSAGTGWTEAFF. The CDR3 nucleotides are TGCAGTGCTGGGACTGGGTGGACTGAAGCTTTCTTT.

There are a few counts of this clonotype. The CDR3 region has the DNA TGTGCCAGCAGTTTAATAGGACTAGCGGGGGCCAATGAGCAGTTCTTC. Amino acids: CASSLIGLAGANEQFF. This rearrangement joins TRBV12-3 or TRBV12-4 to TRBJ2-1, with 13 bases aligning to TRBD2. This CDR3 has 16 amino acids. Losses at the gene ends were 2 bases for V and 6 bases for J; bases not matched to a gene: 4.

This clonotype was detected only a few times. The CDR3 protein is CASSYPQGTQPQHF. The CDR3 DNA is TGTGCCAGCAGTTACCCGCAGGGGACCCAGCCCCAGCATTTT. V and J are TRBV6-5 and TRBJ1-5; a weak D match, TRBD1 (6 bases). Germline V gives CDR1 MNHEY, CDR2 SVGAGI. CDR3 length equals 14 residues. Deletions cut 2 bases from V and 7 bases from J, with 12 bases between.

The CDR3 DNA sequence: TGTGCCAGCAGACTACAGGGGCCACAAGCTTTCTTT. It specifies CASRLQGPQAFF. The chain couples TRBV7-9 to TRBJ1-1, with 7 bases identical to TRBD1. J gave up 9 bases and V 6 bases, and 7 bases lay outside the gene matches. There are 12 residues in the CDR3. The germline gives CDR1 SEHNR, CDR2 FQNEAQ (reference sequence). Full variable domain (outside the CDR3, taken from reference TRBV7-9 and TRBJ1-1): DTGVSQNPRHKITKRGQNVTFRCDPISEHNRLYWYRQTLGQGPEFLTYFQNEAQLEKSRLLSDRFSAERPKGSFSTLEIQRTEQGDSAMYLCASRLQGPQAFFGQGTRLTVV.

V and J are TRBV28 and TRBJ2-3, with TRBD1 identical over 7 bases. Per germline, CDR1 MDHEN and CDR2 SYDVKM. With V trimmed by 5 bases and J by 0 bases, 5 bases remained unmatched. This CDR3 has 15 amino acids. The CDR3 DNA follows: TGTGCCAGCAGTGGACAGGTGACTAGCACAGATACGCAGTATTTT. This translates into CASSGQVTSTDTQYF.

Many counts were recorded for this clonotype. The CDR3 spells CASSLSTGGGEQYF. The CDR3 DNA reads TGTGCCAGCAGCTTATCGACAGGGGGTGGGGAGCAGTACTTC. The V call is TRBV7-2, the J call TRBJ2-7; 9 nucleotides align to TRBD1. The CDR3 contains 14 residues. Germline V lookup: CDR1 SGHTA, CDR2 FQGNSA. Unmatched junction bases numbered 6, after V lost 2 bases and J lost 7 bases. The full variable domain, rest sourced from reference TRBV7-2 and TRBJ2-7, is GAGVSQSPSNKVTEKGKDVELRCDPISGHTALYWYRQSLGQGLEFLIYFQGNSAPDKSGLPSDRFSAERTGGSVSTLTIQRTQQEDSAVYLCASSLSTGGGEQYFGPGTRLTVT.

The chain combines TRBV4-2 with TRBJ1-5, with D hard to call. Germline CDR1 LGHNA, CDR2 YNFKEQ. V was clipped by 0 bases and J by 4 bases, with 13 bases between them. This CDR3 spans 16 amino acids. In DNA, the CDR3 is TGTGCCAGCAGCCAAGACACCGAAATTGCGAATCAGCCCCAGCATTTT. Translation gives CASSQDTEIANQPQHF.

The V and J genes are TRBV5-1 and TRBJ1-1, with a weak D call TRBD1 (6 bases). Germline lookup yields CDR1 SGHRS and CDR2 YFSETQ. The CDR3 covers 13 residues. V lost 5 bases and J lost 6, with 14 bases in between. The CDR3 region is CASRQGLVAEAFF. Here the CDR3 DNA reads TGCGCCAGCAGACAGGGATTGGTGGCTGAAGCTTTCTTT.

This clonotype has a count of ten or more. The chain recombines TRBV12-3 or TRBV12-4 with TRBJ1-1, with no clear D. The CDR3 runs to 12 residues. Trimming shortened V by 5 bases and J by 4 bases, and 8 bases separated the two germline ends. DNA for the CDR3: TGTGCCAGCAGTACTAGGACCACTGAAGCTTTCTTT. This sequence encodes CASSTRTTEAFF.

This chain links TRBV5-1 with TRBJ2-2, with D tentatively TRBD2 (5 bases). Trimming stripped 4 bases from V and 3 bases from J, with 10 bases between. The CDR3 sequence is 14 residues long. Germline CDR1 and CDR2: SGHRS and YFSETQ. CDR3 loop: CASSPYGDTGELFF. The CDR3 nucleotides are TGCGCCAGCAGCCCCTACGGGGACACCGGGGAGCTGTTTTTT.